One T cell receptor beta chain is described in this entry. This record belongs to a study of shared clonotypes between healthy human individuals. The authors' processing: ImmunoSEQ only sent back junction sequences with no quality scores, so filtering was done differently. Sequenced by immunoSEQ multiplex PCR; TCRdb stores in-frame clones only, minus some. V and J calls plus clone size are reproduced from that table; the DNA served to infer D and trimming. The sample includes 2 million to 2.5 million clones, roughly 93% of them seen just once. V dropped 2 bases and J dropped 8; count of bases not matched to a gene: 8. This CDR3 is 14 amino acids long. Germline CDR1 reads MNHEY; CDR2 reads SVGAGI.

Sequenced sample: naive CD4+ T cells from PBMCs. Noted subset: CD45RA+ positively selected. The sequence was collected from a man between 18 and 35 years old in good health. Some clones in this sample may be carry-over from other donors' samples. The chain couples TRBV6-5 to TRBJ1-1; 7 bases map to TRBD1. CDR3 loop: CASSYKGGAKEAFF. CDR3 coding DNA: TGTGCCAGCAGTTACAAAGGGGGCGCGAAAGAAGCTTTCTTT.